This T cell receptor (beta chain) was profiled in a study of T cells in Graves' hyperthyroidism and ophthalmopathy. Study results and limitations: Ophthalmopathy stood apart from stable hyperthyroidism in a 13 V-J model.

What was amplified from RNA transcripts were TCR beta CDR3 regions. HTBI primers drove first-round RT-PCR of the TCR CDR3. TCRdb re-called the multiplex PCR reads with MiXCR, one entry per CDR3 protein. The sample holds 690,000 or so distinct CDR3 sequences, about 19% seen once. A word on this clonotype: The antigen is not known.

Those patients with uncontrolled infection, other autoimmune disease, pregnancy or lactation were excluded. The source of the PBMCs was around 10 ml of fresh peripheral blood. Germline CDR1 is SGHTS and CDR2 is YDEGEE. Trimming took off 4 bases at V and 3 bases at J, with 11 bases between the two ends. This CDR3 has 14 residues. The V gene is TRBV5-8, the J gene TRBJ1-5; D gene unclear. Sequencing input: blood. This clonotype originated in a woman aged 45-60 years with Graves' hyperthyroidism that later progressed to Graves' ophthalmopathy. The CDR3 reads CASSARGLNQPQHF. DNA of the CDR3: TGTGCCAGCAGCGCCCGGGGTCTCAATCAGCCCCAGCATTTT.